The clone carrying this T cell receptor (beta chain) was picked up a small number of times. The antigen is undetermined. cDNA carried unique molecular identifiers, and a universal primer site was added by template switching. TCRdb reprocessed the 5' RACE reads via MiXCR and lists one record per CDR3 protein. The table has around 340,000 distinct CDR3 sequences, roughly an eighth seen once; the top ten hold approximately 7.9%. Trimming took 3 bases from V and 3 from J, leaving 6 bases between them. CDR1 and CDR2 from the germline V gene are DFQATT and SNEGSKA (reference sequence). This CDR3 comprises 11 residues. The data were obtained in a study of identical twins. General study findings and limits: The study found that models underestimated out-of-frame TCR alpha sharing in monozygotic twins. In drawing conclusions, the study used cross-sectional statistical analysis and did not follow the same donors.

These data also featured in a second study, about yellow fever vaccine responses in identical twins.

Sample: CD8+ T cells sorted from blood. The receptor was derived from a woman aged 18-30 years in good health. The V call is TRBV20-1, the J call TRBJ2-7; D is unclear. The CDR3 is CSARADYEQYF. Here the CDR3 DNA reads TGCAGTGCTAGGGCCGACTACGAGCAGTACTTC.